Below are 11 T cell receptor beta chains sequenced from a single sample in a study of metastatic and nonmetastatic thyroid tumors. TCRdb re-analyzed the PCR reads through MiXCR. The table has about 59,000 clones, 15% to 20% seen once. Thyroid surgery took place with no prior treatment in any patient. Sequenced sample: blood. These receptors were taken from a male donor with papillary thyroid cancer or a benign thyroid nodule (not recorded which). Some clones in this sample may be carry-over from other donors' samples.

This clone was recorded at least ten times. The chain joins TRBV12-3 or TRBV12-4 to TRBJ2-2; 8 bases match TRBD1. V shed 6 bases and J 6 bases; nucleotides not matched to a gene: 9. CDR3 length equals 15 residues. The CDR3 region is CASRQTGGTPGELFF. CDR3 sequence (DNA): TGTGCCAGCAGGCAAACAGGGGGTACTCCCGGGGAGCTGTTTTTT.

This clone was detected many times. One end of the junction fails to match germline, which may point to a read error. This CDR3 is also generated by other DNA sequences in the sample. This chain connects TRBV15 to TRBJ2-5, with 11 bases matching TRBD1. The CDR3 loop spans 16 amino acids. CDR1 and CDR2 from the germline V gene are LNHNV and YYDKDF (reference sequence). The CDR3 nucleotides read TGTGCCACCAGCCACCCGGGACAGGGGGACCAAGAGACCCAGTATTTC. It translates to CATSHPGQGDQETQYF.

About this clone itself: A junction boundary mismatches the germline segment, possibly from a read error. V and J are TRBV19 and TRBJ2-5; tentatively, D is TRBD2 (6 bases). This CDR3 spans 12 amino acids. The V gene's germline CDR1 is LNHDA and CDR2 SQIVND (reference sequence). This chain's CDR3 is CASSALGGTRYF. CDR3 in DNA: TGTGCCAGTAGTGCACTAGGAGGGACCCGGTACTTC.

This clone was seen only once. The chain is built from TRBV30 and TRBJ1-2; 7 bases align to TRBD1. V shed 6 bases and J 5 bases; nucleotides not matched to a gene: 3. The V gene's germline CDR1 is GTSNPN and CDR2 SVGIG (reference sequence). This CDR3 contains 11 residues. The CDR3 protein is CACDRVYGYTF. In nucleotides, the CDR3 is TGTGCCTGCGACAGGGTGTATGGCTACACCTTC.

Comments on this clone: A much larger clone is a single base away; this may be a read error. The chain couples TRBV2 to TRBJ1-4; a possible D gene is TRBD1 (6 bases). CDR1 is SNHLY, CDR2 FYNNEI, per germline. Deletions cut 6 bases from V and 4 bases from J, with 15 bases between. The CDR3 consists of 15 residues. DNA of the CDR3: TGTGCCAGCAGCCAAGAGGGGGGGGGTAATGAAAAACTGTTTTTT. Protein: CASSQEGGGNEKLFF.

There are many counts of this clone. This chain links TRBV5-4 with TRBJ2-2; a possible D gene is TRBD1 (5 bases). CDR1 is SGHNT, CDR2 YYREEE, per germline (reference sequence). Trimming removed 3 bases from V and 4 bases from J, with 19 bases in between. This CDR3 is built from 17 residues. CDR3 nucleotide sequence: TGTGCCAGCAGCTCCCTGGCGTGGGGCGATGGCACCGGGGAGCTGTTTTTT. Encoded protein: CASSSLAWGDGTGELFF.

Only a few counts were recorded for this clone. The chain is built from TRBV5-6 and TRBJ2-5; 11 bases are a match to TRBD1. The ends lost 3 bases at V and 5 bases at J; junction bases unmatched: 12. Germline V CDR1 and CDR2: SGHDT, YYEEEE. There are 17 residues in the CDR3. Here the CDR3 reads CASSSLGQGARWETQYF. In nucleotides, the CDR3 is TGTGCCAGCAGCTCCCTAGGACAGGGGGCACGGTGGGAGACCCAGTACTTC.

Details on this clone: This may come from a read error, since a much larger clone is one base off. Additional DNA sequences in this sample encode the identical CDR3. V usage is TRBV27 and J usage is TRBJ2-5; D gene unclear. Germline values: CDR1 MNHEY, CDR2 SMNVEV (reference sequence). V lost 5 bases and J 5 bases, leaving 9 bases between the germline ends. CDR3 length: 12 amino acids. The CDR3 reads CASSTSGETQYF. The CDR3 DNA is TGTGCCAGCAGTACATCTGGGGAGACCCAGTACTTC.

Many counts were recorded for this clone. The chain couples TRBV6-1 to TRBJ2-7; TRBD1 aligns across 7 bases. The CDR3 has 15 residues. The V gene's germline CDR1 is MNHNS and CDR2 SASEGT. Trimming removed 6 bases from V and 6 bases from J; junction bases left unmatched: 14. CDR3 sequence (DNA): TGTGCCAGCAGAGAGTACGACAGGGCAGTACTCGAGCAGTACTTC. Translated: CASREYDRAVLEQYF.

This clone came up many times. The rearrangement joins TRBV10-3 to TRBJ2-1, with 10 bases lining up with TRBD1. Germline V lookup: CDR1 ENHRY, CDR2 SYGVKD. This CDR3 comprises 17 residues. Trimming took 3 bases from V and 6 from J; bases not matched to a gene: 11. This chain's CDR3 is CAISDANRDRGFNEQFF. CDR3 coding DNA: TGTGCCATCAGTGACGCGAACCGGGACAGGGGTTTCAATGAGCAGTTCTTC.

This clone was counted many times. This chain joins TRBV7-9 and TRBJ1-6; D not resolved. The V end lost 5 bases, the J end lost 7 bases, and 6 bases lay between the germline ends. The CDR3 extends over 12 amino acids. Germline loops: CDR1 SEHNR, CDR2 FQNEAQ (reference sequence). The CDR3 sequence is CASSLQNSPLHF. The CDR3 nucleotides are TGTGCCAGCAGCCTCCAGAATTCACCCCTCCACTTT.